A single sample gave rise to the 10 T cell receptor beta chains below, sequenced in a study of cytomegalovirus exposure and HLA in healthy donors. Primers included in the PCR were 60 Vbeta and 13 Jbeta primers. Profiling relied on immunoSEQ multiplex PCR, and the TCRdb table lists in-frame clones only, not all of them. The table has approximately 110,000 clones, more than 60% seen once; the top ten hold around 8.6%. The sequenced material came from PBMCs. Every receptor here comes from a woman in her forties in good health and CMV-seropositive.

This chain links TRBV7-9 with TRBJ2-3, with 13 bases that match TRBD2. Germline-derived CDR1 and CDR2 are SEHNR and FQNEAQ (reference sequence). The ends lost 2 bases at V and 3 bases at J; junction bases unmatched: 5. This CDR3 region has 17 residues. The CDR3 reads CASSLTSTSGGTDTQYF. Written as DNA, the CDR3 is TGTGCCAGCAGCTTAACCTCGACTAGCGGGGGGACAGATACGCAGTATTTT.

The CDR3 DNA reads as TGTGCCAGCAGCTTAGTACGGGGATTCAACACTGAAGCTTTCTTT. Translation: CASSLVRGFNTEAFF. The genes are TRBV11-1 and TRBJ1-1; D unclear. Trimming shortened V by 1 base and J by 2 bases, and 11 bases separated the two germline ends. Germline V gives CDR1 SGHAT, CDR2 FQDESV (reference sequence). This CDR3 spans 15 amino acids.

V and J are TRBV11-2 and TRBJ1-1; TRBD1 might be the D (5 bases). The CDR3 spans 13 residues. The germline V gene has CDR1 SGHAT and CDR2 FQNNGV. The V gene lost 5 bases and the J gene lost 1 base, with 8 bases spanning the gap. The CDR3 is CASSPTANTEAFF. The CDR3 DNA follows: TGTGCCAGCAGCCCGACAGCGAACACTGAAGCTTTCTTT.

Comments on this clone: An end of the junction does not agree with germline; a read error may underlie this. The CDR3 DNA reads as TGTGTCAGCAGCCTCGGACTGGCACTCTACGAGCAGTACTTC. Translating it yields CVSSLGLALYEQYF. The V gene is TRBV28, the J gene TRBJ2-7, with D perhaps matching TRBD2 (5 bases). Germline V CDR1 and CDR2: MDHEN, SYDVKM. The CDR3 totals 14 residues.

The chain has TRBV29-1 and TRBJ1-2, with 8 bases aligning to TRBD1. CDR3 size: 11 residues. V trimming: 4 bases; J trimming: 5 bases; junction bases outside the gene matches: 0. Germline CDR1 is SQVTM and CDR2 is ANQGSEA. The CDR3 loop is CSVGQGYGYTF. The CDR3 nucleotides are TGCAGCGTTGGACAGGGGTATGGCTACACCTTC.

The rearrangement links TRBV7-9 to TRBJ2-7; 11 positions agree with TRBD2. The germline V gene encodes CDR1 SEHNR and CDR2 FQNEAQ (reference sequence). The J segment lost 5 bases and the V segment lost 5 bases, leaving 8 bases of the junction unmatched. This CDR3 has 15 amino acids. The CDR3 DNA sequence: TGTGCCAGCAGCCTATCGACTAGCGGGACCCACGAGCAGTACTTC. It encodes CASSLSTSGTHEQYF.

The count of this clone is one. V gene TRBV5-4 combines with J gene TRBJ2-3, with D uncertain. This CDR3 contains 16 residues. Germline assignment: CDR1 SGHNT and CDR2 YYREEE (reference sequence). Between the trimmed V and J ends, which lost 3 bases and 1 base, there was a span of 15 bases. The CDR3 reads CASSYPPGSGTDTQYF. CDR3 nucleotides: TGTGCCAGCAGCTACCCCCCAGGAAGTGGCACAGATACGCAGTATTTT. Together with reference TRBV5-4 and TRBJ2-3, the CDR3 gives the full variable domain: ETGVTQSPTHLIKTRGQQVTLRCSSQSGHNTVSWYQQALGQGPQFIFQYYREEENGRGNFPPRFSGLQFPNYSSELNVNALELDDSALYLCASSYPPGSGTDTQYFGPGTRLTVL.

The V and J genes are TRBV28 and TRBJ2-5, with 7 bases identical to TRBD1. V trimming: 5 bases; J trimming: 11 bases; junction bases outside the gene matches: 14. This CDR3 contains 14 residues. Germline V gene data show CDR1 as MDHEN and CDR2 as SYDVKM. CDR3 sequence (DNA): TGTGCCAGCAGTGCCGGGACAGCAGATAAAAAGCAGTACTTC. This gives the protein CASSAGTADKKQYF.

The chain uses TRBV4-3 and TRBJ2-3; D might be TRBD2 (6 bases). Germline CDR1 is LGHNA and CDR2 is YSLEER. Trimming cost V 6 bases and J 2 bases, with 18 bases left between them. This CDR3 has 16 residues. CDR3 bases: TGCGCCAGCAGTCGGGACTCAGGGCGGCACACAGATACGCAGTATTTT. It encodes CASSRDSGRHTDTQYF.

The CDR3 sequence is CASTDRGTEAFF. The CDR3 coding sequence is TGTGCCAGCACGGACAGGGGCACTGAAGCTTTCTTT. V usage is TRBV18 and J usage is TRBJ1-1; TRBD1 matches at 9 bases. The V segment lost 8 bases and the J segment 4 bases; nucleotides outside the gene matches: 2. Germline V gene sequence: CDR1 KGHSH, CDR2 LQKENI. The CDR3 covers 12 residues.